The rows below give T cell receptor beta chains drawn from one sample of a study of T cells expressing NK-cell markers. Following a re-call of the 5' RACE reads, TCRdb has one entry per CDR3 protein and lacks DNA. The table lists some 600,000 distinct CDR3 sequences, with under 4.5% in the top ten. Material: blood T cells: a sorted CD56 or NKG2C T cell subset, CD4+ or CD8+ T cells, or bulk PBMC T cells (not recorded which). The receptors derive from a man aged 18 to 35 in good health. Both conserved end residues are part of each CDR3.

V	J	CDR3
TRBV5-5	TRBJ2-3	CASSHFPTSGRTDTQYF
TRBV6-2/TRBV6-3	TRBJ2-7	CASSWTQYEQYF
TRBV12-3/TRBV12-4	TRBJ1-2	CASSLTGQGGYTF
TRBV5-6	TRBJ2-1	CASSLGDRGTREFF
TRBV12-3/TRBV12-4	TRBJ2-3	CASGLARTSTDTQYF
TRBV7-2	TRBJ2-1	CASSLAGGLHEQFF
TRBV25-1	TRBJ1-1	CASSRTSGRSGSTEAFF
TRBV5-1	TRBJ1-2	CASAQTAVHGYTF
TRBV5-5	TRBJ2-2	CASSLDGAVGPAAGELFF
TRBV12-3/TRBV12-4	TRBJ2-3	CASSFGTSGRSTDTQYF
TRBV6-5	TRBJ2-3	CASSSDGPDTQYF
TRBV5-5	TRBJ2-3	CASSLGLAEGADTQYF
TRBV6-1	TRBJ2-6	CASSPLVGLLSGANVLTF
TRBV9	TRBJ1-2	CASSDSGGYGGYTF